These T cell receptor beta chains were read from a single sample in a study of blood T cell repertoires in COVID-19. Sequenced by immunoSEQ multiplex PCR; TCRdb stores in-frame clones only, minus some. This sample has about 240,000 clones, with almost 85% found just once. The sample comprised peripheral blood. Receptors were obtained from a man over 45 with COVID-19, enrolled during active disease. Each CDR3 is given with its conserved first and last residue. The order of the fields is D gene, J gene, V gene, clone size, CDR3 DNA, CDR3 protein. The D gene is left open where the match is weak. Some rows have no size entry. The others give once, few or many, or a class for an expanded clone.

TRBD1,TRBJ1-4,TRBV18,NA,TGTGCCAGCTCACCTCAACCGGGACAGATTAATGAAAAACTGTTTTTT,CASSPQPGQINEKLFF
NA,TRBJ1-2,TRBV5-4,NA,TGTGCCAGCAGCTTGGATCTATTTGCTAGTCATGGCTACACCTTC,CASSLDLFASHGYTF
TRBD1,TRBJ1-1,TRBV12-3/TRBV12-4,NA,TGTGCCAGCAGTTTGGGAAGGGGGCGGGCTTTCTTT,CASSLGRGRAFF
NA,TRBJ1-1,TRBV6-1,NA,TGTGCCAGCAGTGATTACAGTTCCTACACTGAAGCTTTCTTT,CASSDYSSYTEAFF
NA,TRBJ1-5,TRBV2,NA,TGTGCCAGCAGTGTAGAGTCGGTTCAGCCCCAGCATTTT,CASSVESVQPQHF
NA,TRBJ1-2,TRBV11-2,NA,TGTGCCAGCAGCCGTACGGTTGGGACACACCCCTATGGCTACACCTTC,CASSRTVGTHPYGYTF
NA,TRBJ1-1,TRBV19,NA,TGTGCCAGTAGTATTAGGTGGGACATGGCCACTGAAGCTTTCTTT,CASSIRWDMATEAFF
TRBD1,TRBJ2-3,TRBV3-1/TRBV3-2,NA,TGTGCCAGCAGCCAAGACACGTGGACAGGGGCTGGAGATACGCAGTATTTT,CASSQDTWTGAGDTQYF
NA,TRBJ2-5,TRBV7-8,NA,TGTGCCAGCAGCTTAGCGCCTAGCATAGAGACCCAGTACTTC,CASSLAPSIETQYF
TRBD1,TRBJ1-2,TRBV5-1,NA,TGCGCCAGCAGCCCCATACAGGGGGCGGATGGCTACACCTTC,CASSPIQGADGYTF
NA,TRBJ2-3,TRBV10-3,NA,TGTGCCATCAGTGACTTAGATACGCAGTATTTT,CAISDLDTQYF
TRBD1,TRBJ1-6,TRBV5-4,NA,TGTGCCAGCAGCAAGGACAGGGCAAATCGCAATTCACCCCTCCACTTT,CASSKDRANRNSPLHF
TRBD2,TRBJ2-1,TRBV7-6,NA,TGTGCCAGCAGCTTGCGGGATAGCGGGGGGGCTGTTGAGCAGTTCTTC,CASSLRDSGGAVEQFF
TRBD1,TRBJ1-6,TRBV30,NA,TGTGCCTGGAGTAAGCCTCTTCCGACAGGGAGATCACCCCTCCACTTT,CAWSKPLPTGRSPLHF
NA,TRBJ1-1,TRBV6-5,NA,TGTGCCAGCACTCCGGGAGGGGCTTATGAAGCTTTCTTT,CASTPGGAYEAFF
TRBD2,TRBJ2-1,TRBV13,NA,TGTGCCAGCAGCTCGAGACTAGCGGGGGGGTTCAATGAGCAGTTCTTC,CASSSRLAGGFNEQFF
TRBD1,TRBJ1-5,TRBV6-2/TRBV6-3,NA,TGTGCCAGCAGTACCGCGGACAGGGGGCTAGGTCAGCCCCAGCATTTT,CASSTADRGLGQPQHF
NA,TRBJ2-7,TRBV4-1,NA,TGCGCCAGCAAACCGGGCAGGGGATCCTACGAGCAGTACTTC,CASKPGRGSYEQYF
NA,TRBJ2-1,TRBV24-1,NA,TGTGCCACCAGCAGGGGTACCTACAATGAGCAGTTCTTC,CATSRGTYNEQFF
NA,TRBJ1-5,TRBV28,NA,TGTGCCAGCAGTCCGCGGGATAGCAATCAGCCCCAGCATTTT,CASSPRDSNQPQHF
NA,TRBJ1-2,TRBV11-2,NA,TGTGCCAGCAGCCCTGACAAAGCTACAGCCTACTATGGCTACACCTTC,CASSPDKATAYYGYTF
TRBD2,TRBJ2-3,TRBV6-6,NA,TGTGCCAGCACCGAGCGGGGGGGCCCAGATACGCAGTATTTT,CASTERGGPDTQYF
TRBD1,TRBJ1-1,TRBV18,NA,TGTGCCAGCTCACTTTCGACAGGGACAAACACTGAAGCTTTCTTT,CASSLSTGTNTEAFF
TRBD2,TRBJ2-3,TRBV7-6,NA,TGTGCCAGCAGCTTAGCGAGCAGCGGGGTCACAGATACGCAGTATTTT,CASSLASSGVTDTQYF
TRBD1,TRBJ1-1,TRBV5-1,NA,TGCGCCAGCAGCTTGGCCCCTACAGGGGTGAACACTGAAGCTTTCTTT,CASSLAPTGVNTEAFF
TRBD1,TRBJ2-7,TRBV5-1,few,TGCGCCAGCAGCTTGAGGGGACAGGGGCCTGGCGAGCAGTACTTC,CASSLRGQGPGEQYF
NA,TRBJ2-3,TRBV7-3,NA,TGTGCCAGCAGCCCAGGGCCTTCCACAGATACGCAGTATTTT,CASSPGPSTDTQYF
TRBD2,TRBJ2-1,TRBV7-6,NA,TGTGCCAGCAGCACGGGACTAGCGGGGACCTCCTACAATGAGCAGTTCTTC,CASSTGLAGTSYNEQFF
TRBD1,TRBJ2-3,TRBV5-4,NA,TGTGCCAGCAGCTTGGGGGACAGGGTGGTCACAGATACGCAGTATTTT,CASSLGDRVVTDTQYF
NA,TRBJ1-3,TRBV9,NA,TGTGCCAGCAGCAAACCCAGCTCTGGAAACACCATATATTTT,CASSKPSSGNTIYF
TRBD1,TRBJ2-7,TRBV28,once,TGTGCCAGCAGTTTATTCTACCCCCCTGGGACAGGGGTGCCCTACGAGCAGTACTTC,CASSLFYPPGTGVPYEQYF
NA,TRBJ2-7,TRBV6-2/TRBV6-3,NA,TGTGCCAGCAGTTACCCACTCGGGGTGAAGCAGTACTTC,CASSYPLGVKQYF
TRBD1,TRBJ2-1,TRBV29-1,NA,TGCAGCGTTGAGGGAGACAGGGGGGTCTACAATGAGCAGTTCTTC,CSVEGDRGVYNEQFF
TRBD2,TRBJ2-3,TRBV9,NA,TGTGCCAGCAAAGAACTAGCGGGTCCATTAGATACGCAGTATTTT,CASKELAGPLDTQYF
NA,TRBJ1-5,TRBV2,NA,TGTGCCAGCAGCGGAACAGGGTCTGGTCAGCCCCAGCATTTT,CASSGTGSGQPQHF
NA,TRBJ2-3,TRBV4-1,NA,TGCGCCAGCAGCCAAGGTTTCCGGCGGGATAGCACAGATACGCAGTATTTT,CASSQGFRRDSTDTQYF
TRBD2,TRBJ2-7,TRBV5-1,few,TGCGCCAGCAGCTTGGGGACTAGCGGGACCGCATCCGAGCAGTACTTC,CASSLGTSGTASEQYF